This T cell receptor (beta chain) is drawn from a study of control samples from healthy donors and cancer patients. Germline V gene data show CDR1 as LGHNA and CDR2 as YSLEER. The CDR3 is made up of 14 amino acids. J was trimmed by 12 bases and V by 4 bases; bases with no gene match: 7. Data came from immunoSEQ multiplex PCR; TCRdb stores just in-frame clones and leaves some out. The table lists 75,000 to 100,000 clones, 80% to 90% of them singletons. The chain couples TRBV4-3 to TRBJ2-1; 12 bases agree with TRBD2. The receptor was derived from a man aged 25 to 40 in good health. Sequencing used blood. The CDR3, as DNA: TGCGCCAGCAGCCCTCGGACTAGCGGGAACCGGCAGTTCTTC. This translates into CASSPRTSGNRQFF.